This TCR beta chain emerged from a study of cytomegalovirus exposure and HLA in healthy donors. 60 Vbeta and 13 Jbeta primers were used in PCR. Sequenced by immunoSEQ multiplex PCR; TCRdb stores in-frame clones only, minus some. Here the sample table reports approximately 180,000 clones. A note on this clone: Antigen specificity is unknown.

The donors (healthy individuals) were bone marrow donors. Germline CDR1 and CDR2: SEHNR and FQNEAQ (reference sequence). The CDR3 totals 18 residues. V lost 1 base to trimming and J lost 4 bases, with 22 bases between them. General study points: What a later analysis reportedly showed was that an Asian-associated ancestry cluster had fewer N-insertions than the approximately 700-donor mean. Later analysis demonstrated an association between a missense DCLRE1C variant and TCR beta V- and J-gene trimming.

Sequenced input: PBMCs. This clonotype was sampled from a man aged 25 to 40 in good health and CMV-seronegative. The chain is built from TRBV7-9 and TRBJ1-2; a possible D gene is TRBD1 (6 bases). CDR3 nucleotide sequence: TGTGCCAGCAGCTTAGGCGCGGGCAGGGGAGTAAGTAGCTATGGCTACACCTTC. It encodes CASSLGAGRGVSSYGYTF.